The 15 T cell receptor beta chains listed next were all sequenced from one sample in a study of OX40 agonist ivuxolimab in advanced cancers. The assay was immunoSEQ multiplex PCR, and TCRdb's table has in-frame clones only and misses some. The sample has around 71,000 clones, 70% to 90% seen once. The starting material was CD4+ or CD8+ T cells sorted from blood, obtained in a trial of the OX40 agonist ivuxolimab. The receptors were sampled from an adult with an advanced solid tumor such as melanoma, head and neck, liver or kidney cancer.

The V call is TRBV5-1, the J call TRBJ2-3; D is ambiguous. Trimming left V 0 bases short and J 3 bases short, with 8 bases between. The CDR3 totals 14 residues. Per the germline V gene, CDR1 is SGHRS and CDR2 is YFSETQ. The CDR3 bases are TGCGCCAGCAGCTTGGATGGGCCTACAGATACGCAGTATTTT. Its translation is CASSLDGPTDTQYF.

The chain couples TRBV6-5 to TRBJ1-4; D might be TRBD1 (5 bases). The V gene's germline CDR1 is MNHEY and CDR2 SVGAGI. V dropped 2 bases and J dropped 2 bases, with 6 bases sitting between them. CDR3 size: 14 residues. CDR3 sequence reads: CASSYGGTNEKLFF. CDR3 nucleotide sequence: TGTGCCAGCAGTTACGGGGGGACTAATGAAAAACTGTTTTTT.

The rearrangement uses TRBV19 and TRBJ1-1; D might be TRBD1 (5 bases). The CDR3 is 16 amino acids. The V end lost 5 bases, the J end lost 3 bases, and 19 bases lay between the germline ends. The V gene's germline CDR1 is LNHDA and CDR2 SQIVND (reference sequence). The CDR3 protein is CASSPGPRGVDTEAFF. For the CDR3, the DNA is TGTGCCAGTAGTCCCGGGCCCCGAGGGGTAGACACTGAAGCTTTCTTT.

This chain uses TRBV18 with TRBJ1-2; a possible D gene is TRBD1 (6 bases). CDR1 is KGHSH and CDR2 is LQKENI in the germline V gene. The length of the CDR3 is 15 residues. V was cut by 4 bases and J by 0 bases, with 12 bases left in between. DNA of the CDR3: TGTGCCAGCTCACTACAGGGACTACCTAACTATGGCTACACCTTC. It specifies CASSLQGLPNYGYTF.

The chain has TRBV29-1 and TRBJ2-5, with 7 bases matching TRBD1. The germline V gene has CDR1 SQVTM and CDR2 ANQGSEA. V dropped 5 bases and J dropped 5; count of bases not matched to a gene: 8. This CDR3 has 13 amino acids. The CDR3: CSVREGAGETQYF. CDR3 DNA sequence: TGCAGCGTTAGAGAGGGGGCGGGCGAGACCCAGTACTTC.

J is TRBJ2-3 and V is TRBV5-4, with no clear D. With 2 bases removed from V and 6 bases from J, the gap between germline ends came to 10 bases. Germline V gene lookup returns CDR1 SGHNT and CDR2 YYREEE (reference sequence). CDR3 length: 13 residues. This CDR3 reads CASSFDRTDTQYF. CDR3 bases: TGTGCCAGCAGCTTCGATCGTACTGATACGCAGTATTTT.

In its sample, this clone was seen many times. The chain links TRBV7-3 to TRBJ1-1; D not certain. The CDR3 length is 13 residues. Germline V lookup: CDR1 SGHTA, CDR2 FQGTGA. Trimming cost V 0 bases and J 2 bases, with 4 bases left between them. CDR3 bases: TGTGCCAGCAGCTTAACAACCAACACTGAAGCTTTCTTT. This translates into CASSLTTNTEAFF.

This clone occurred a few times. The chain couples TRBV9 to TRBJ1-5; D gene unclear. The length of the CDR3 is 13 residues. CDR1 is SGDLS, CDR2 YYNGEE, per germline. V was shortened by 0 bases and J by 4 bases, with 5 bases between the two germline ends. The CDR3 nucleotides are TGTGCCAGCAGCGTAGGGGAAAATCAGCCCCAGCATTTT. It encodes CASSVGENQPQHF.

The rearrangement uses TRBV5-4 and TRBJ2-2; maybe TRBD2 (6 bases). Germline CDR1 SGHNT, CDR2 YYREEE (reference sequence). Between the trimmed V and J ends, which lost 2 bases and 9 bases, there was a span of 20 bases. The CDR3 is 16 residues long. The CDR3 sequence is CASSFLGGMSGRELFF. CDR3 bases: TGTGCCAGCAGCTTTCTAGGCGGGATGAGTGGTAGGGAGCTGTTTTTT. The full variable domain, completed using reference TRBV5-4 and TRBJ2-2, is ETGVTQSPTHLIKTRGQQVTLRCSSQSGHNTVSWYQQALGQGPQFIFQYYREEENGRGNFPPRFSGLQFPNYSSELNVNALELDDSALYLCASSFLGGMSGRELFFGEGSRLTVL.

This clone showed up just once. At one end the junction does not follow the germline gene, possibly because of a read error. The rearrangement uses TRBV28 and TRBJ2-1; TRBD1 aligns across 10 bases. The CDR3 spans 12 residues. Germline CDR1 reads MDHEN; CDR2 reads SYDVKM. The CDR3 is CASSVRTGGLVF. The CDR3 DNA is TGTGCCAGCAGCGTCAGGACAGGGGGGCTAGTCTTC.

This clone appeared a single time. The chain has TRBV10-3 and TRBJ2-3; no firm D call. Trimming stripped 8 bases from V and 1 base from J, with 13 bases between. CDR3 size: 14 residues. Germline V gene data show CDR1 as ENHRY and CDR2 as SYGVKD. CDR3 loop: CAIAKDAGTDTQYF. The CDR3 DNA sequence: TGTGCCATCGCAAAGGACGCCGGCACAGATACGCAGTATTTT.

J is TRBJ2-7 and V is TRBV11-2, with D possibly being TRBD2 (5 bases). V lost 5 bases and J 5 bases, leaving 10 bases between the germline ends. From germline, CDR1 is SGHAT and CDR2 FQNNGV. There are 12 residues in the CDR3. DNA for the CDR3: TGTGCCAGCAGCCGGGTCGGGGACGAGCAGTACTTC. Its translation is CASSRVGDEQYF.

The CDR3 protein is CAWKGPYEQYF. CDR3 DNA: TGTGCCTGGAAGGGCCCTTACGAGCAGTACTTC. The V gene is TRBV30, the J gene TRBJ2-7; no firm D call. The CDR3 is 11 amino acids. V lost 4 bases and J lost 4, with 8 bases in between. The germline CDR1 and CDR2 sequences are GTSNPN and SVGIG (reference sequence).

The V gene is TRBV5-4, the J gene TRBJ1-2; 8 bases agree with TRBD1. Germline V gene lookup returns CDR1 SGHNT and CDR2 YYREEE (reference sequence). This CDR3 contains 15 residues. V shed 5 bases, J shed 4 bases, and the junction held 10 bases outside the gene matches. The CDR3 region is CASRRTGSLGYGYTF. The DNA for the CDR3 is TGTGCCAGCAGACGGACAGGGAGTCTGGGCTATGGCTACACCTTC.

The chain links TRBV7-2 to TRBJ1-5; D not certain. The CDR3 sequence is 13 residues long. The V gene's germline CDR1 is SGHTA and CDR2 FQGNSA. Trimming stripped 4 bases from V and 4 bases from J, with 8 bases between. Here the CDR3 reads CASSYGLNQPQHF. CDR3 coding DNA: TGTGCCAGCAGCTACGGATTAAATCAGCCCCAGCATTTT.